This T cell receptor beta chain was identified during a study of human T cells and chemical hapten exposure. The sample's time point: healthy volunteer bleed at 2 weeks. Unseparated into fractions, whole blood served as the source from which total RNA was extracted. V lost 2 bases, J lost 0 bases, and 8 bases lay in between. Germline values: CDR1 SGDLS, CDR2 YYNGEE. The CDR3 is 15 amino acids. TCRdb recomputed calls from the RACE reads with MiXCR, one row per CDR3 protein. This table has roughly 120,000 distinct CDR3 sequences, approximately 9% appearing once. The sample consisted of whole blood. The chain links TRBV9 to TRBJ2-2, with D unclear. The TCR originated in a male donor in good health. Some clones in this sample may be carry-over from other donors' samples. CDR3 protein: CASSVGDSNTGELFF. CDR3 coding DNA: TGTGCCAGCAGCGTTGGAGACTCGAACACCGGGGAGCTGTTTTTT.